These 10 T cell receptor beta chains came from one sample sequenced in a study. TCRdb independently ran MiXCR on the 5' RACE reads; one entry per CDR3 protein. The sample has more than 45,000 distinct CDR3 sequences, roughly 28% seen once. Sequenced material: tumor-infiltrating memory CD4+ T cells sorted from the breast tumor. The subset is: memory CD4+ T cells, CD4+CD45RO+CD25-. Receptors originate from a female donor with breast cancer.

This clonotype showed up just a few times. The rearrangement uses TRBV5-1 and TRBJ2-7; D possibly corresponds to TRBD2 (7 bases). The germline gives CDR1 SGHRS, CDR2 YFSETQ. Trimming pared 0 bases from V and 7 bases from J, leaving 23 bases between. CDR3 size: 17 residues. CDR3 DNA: TGCGCCAGCAGCTTGGACTCCGGACGGGGGGCGCTCGGGGAGCAGTACTTC. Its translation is CASSLDSGRGALGEQYF.

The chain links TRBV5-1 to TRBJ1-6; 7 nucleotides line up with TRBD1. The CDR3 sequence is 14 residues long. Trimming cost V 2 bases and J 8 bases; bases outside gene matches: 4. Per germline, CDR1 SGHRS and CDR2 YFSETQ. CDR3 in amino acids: CASSLSGGYSPLHF. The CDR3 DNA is TGCGCCAGCAGCTTATCAGGGGGGTATTCACCCCTCCACTTT. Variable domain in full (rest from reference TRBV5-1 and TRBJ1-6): KAGVTQTPRYLIKTRGQQVTLSCSPISGHRSVSWYQQTPGQGLQFLFEYFSETQRNKGNFPGRFSGRQFSNSRSEMNVSTLELGDSALYLCASSLSGGYSPLHFGNGTRLTVT.

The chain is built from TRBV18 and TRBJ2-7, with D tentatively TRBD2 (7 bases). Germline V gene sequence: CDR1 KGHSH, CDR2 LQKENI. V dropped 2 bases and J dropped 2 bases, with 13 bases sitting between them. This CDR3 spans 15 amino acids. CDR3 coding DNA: TGTGCCAGCTCACCAAGGGGGGGGGATGCCTACGAGCAGTACTTC. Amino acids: CASSPRGGDAYEQYF.

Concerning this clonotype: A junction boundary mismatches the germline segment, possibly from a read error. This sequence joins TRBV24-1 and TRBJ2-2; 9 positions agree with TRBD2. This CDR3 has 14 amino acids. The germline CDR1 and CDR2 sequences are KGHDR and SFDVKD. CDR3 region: CATRGLADTGELLF. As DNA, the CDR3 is TGTGCCACCAGGGGACTAGCAGACACCGGGGAGCTGCTTTTT.

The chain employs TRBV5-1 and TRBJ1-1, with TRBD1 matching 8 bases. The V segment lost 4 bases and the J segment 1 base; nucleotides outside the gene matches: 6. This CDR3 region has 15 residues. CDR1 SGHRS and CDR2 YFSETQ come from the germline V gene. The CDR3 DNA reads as TGCGCCAGCAGCAATAACAGGGGGGCGAACACTGAAGCTTTCTTT. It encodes CASSNNRGANTEAFF.

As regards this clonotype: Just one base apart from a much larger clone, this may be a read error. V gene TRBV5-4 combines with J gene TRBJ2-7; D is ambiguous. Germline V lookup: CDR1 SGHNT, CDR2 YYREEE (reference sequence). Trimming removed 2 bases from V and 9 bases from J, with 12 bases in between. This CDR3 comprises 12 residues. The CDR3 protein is CASSFDERVQYF. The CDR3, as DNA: TGTGCCAGCAGCTTTGACGAGCGCGTGCAGTACTTC. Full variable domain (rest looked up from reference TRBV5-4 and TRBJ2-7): ETGVTQSPTHLIKTRGQQVTLRCSSQSGHNTVSWYQQALGQGPQFIFQYYREEENGRGNFPPRFSGLQFPNYSSELNVNALELDDSALYLCASSFDERVQYFGPGTRLTVT.

In DNA form, the CDR3 reads TGCAGTGCTAGCCCCGGACTAGCGGCAATCCTTTACAATGAGCAGTTCTTC. Translating gives CSASPGLAAILYNEQFF. This chain joins TRBV20-1 and TRBJ2-1; the match to TRBD2 covers 10 bases. CDR1 and CDR2 (germline): DFQATT, SNEGSKA (reference sequence). CDR3 length: 17 amino acids. With 3 bases clipped from V and 4 bases from J, the junction kept 12 bases outside the gene matches.

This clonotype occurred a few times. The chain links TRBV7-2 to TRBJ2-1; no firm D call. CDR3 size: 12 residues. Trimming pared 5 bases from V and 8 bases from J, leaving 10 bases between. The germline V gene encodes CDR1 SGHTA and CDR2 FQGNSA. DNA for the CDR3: TGTGCCAGCAGCCCGGTTCGCGATGAGCAGTTCTTC. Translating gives CASSPVRDEQFF.

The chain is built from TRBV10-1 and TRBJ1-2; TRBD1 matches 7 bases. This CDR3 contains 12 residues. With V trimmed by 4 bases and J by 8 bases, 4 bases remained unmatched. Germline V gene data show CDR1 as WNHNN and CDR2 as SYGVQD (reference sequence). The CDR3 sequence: CASSAGGEGYTF. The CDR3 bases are TGCGCCAGCAGTGCAGGGGGAGAAGGCTACACCTTC.

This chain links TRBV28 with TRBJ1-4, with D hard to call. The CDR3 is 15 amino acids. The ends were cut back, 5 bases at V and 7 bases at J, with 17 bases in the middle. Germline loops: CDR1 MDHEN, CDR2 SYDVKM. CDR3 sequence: CASSPPPSSSEKLFF. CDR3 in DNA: TGTGCCAGCAGTCCCCCCCCCTCCTCGAGTGAAAAACTGTTTTTT.